This T cell receptor beta chain was sequenced during a study of T cells in Graves' hyperthyroidism and ophthalmopathy. RNA transcripts gave rise to amplified TCR beta CDR3 regions. In the first-round RT-PCR of the TCR CDR3, the HTBI primer set was used. TCRdb ran MiXCR on the multiplex PCR reads and lists one entry per CDR3 protein. Among under 350,000 distinct CDR3 sequences listed, over 15% were seen once. This clonotype was observed a handful of times. The CDR3 consists of 13 residues. Trimming pared 10 bases from V and 6 bases from J, leaving 15 bases between. Per germline, CDR1 MDHEN and CDR2 SYDVKM.

The V gene is TRBV28, the J gene TRBJ1-4; D is unresolved. This TCR was recovered from a woman in her sixties or seventies with Graves' ophthalmopathy. The sequenced sample consisted of blood. DNA of the CDR3: TGTGCCATCCGACCTTCGGGAGATGAAAAACTGTTTTTT. It is translated as CAIRPSGDEKLFF.